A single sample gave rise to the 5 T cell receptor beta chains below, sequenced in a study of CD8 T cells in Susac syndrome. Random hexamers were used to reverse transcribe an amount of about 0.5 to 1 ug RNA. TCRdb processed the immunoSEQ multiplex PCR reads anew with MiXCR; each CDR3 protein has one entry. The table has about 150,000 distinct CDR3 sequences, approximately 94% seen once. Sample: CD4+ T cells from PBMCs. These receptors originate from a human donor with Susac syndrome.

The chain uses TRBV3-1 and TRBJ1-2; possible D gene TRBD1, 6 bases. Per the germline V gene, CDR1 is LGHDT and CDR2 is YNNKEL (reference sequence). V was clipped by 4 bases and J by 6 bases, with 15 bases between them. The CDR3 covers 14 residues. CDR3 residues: CASSPSVQGHGYTF. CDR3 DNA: TGTGCCAGCAGCCCCAGTGTGCAGGGGCATGGCTACACCTTC.

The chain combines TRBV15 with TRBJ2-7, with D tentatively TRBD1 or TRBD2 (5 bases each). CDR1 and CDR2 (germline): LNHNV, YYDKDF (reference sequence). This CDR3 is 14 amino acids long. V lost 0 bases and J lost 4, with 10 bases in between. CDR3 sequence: CATSRDRGEYEQYF. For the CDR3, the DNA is TGTGCCACCAGCAGAGATCGGGGCGAATACGAGCAGTACTTC. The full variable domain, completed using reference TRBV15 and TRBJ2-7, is DAMVIQNPRYQVTQFGKPVTLSCSQTLNHNVMYWYQQKSSQAPKLLFHYYDKDFNNEADTPDNFQSRRPNTSFCFLDIRSPGLGDTAMYLCATSRDRGEYEQYFGPGTRLTVT.

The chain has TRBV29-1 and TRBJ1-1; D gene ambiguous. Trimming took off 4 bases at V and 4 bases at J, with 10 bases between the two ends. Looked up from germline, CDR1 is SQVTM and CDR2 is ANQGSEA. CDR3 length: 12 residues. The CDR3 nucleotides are TGCAGCGTTGGAGACTGGGGCACTGAAGCTTTCTTT. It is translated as CSVGDWGTEAFF.

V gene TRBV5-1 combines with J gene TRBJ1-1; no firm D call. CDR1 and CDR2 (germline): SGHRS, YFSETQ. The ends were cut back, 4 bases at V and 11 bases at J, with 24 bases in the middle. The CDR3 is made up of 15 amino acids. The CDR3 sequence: CASSLGEGPGWAAFF. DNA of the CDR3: TGCGCCAGCAGCCTCGGCGAAGGACCCGGCTGGGCGGCTTTCTTT. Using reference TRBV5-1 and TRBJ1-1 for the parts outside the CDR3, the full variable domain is KAGVTQTPRYLIKTRGQQVTLSCSPISGHRSVSWYQQTPGQGLQFLFEYFSETQRNKGNFPGRFSGRQFSNSRSEMNVSTLELGDSALYLCASSLGEGPGWAAFFGQGTRLTVV.

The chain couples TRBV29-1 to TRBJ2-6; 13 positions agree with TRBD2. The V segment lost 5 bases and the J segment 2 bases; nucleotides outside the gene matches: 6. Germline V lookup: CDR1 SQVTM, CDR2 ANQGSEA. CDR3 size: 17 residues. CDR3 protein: CSVFGTSGVAGANVLTF. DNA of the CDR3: TGCAGCGTTTTTGGGACTAGCGGGGTTGCTGGGGCCAACGTCCTGACTTTC.